The sequence of this T cell receptor (beta chain) was determined in a study of T-cell reconstitution after alpha-beta-depleted transplantation in children. This clonotype was counted ten times or more. What it binds is not known. For TCRbeta, the library was prepared with unique molecular identifiers. TCRdb re-derived calls from the PCR reads in MiXCR, one entry per CDR3 protein. The profile shows more than 200,000 distinct CDR3 sequences, approximately 8% of them singletons. Study-wide results and caveats: Certain patients had high TCRbeta diversity at day 60, and it came from recipient T cells and thymic progenitors that survived. Several hundred graft clones that had expanded were reportedly the source of alpha-beta T cells about two months after transplant.

This sequence originates from a male patient aged 2 to 10 who had a stem cell transplant for acute myeloid leukemia, so the T cells may come from the graft donor. The sequencing here drew on PBMCs, mostly from graft donor cells, taken 360 days after TCRalphabeta/CD19-depleted stem cell transplant.

The CDR3 loop reads CATKGLPSYEQYF. CDR3 sequence (DNA): TGTGCCACTAAGGGACTCCCTTCCTACGAGCAGTACTTC. This sequence joins TRBV10-3 and TRBJ2-7; D is possibly TRBD2 (6 bases). Germline lookup yields CDR1 ENHRY and CDR2 SYGVKD. V shed 10 bases and J shed 1 base, with 14 bases lying between them. The CDR3 extends over 13 amino acids.